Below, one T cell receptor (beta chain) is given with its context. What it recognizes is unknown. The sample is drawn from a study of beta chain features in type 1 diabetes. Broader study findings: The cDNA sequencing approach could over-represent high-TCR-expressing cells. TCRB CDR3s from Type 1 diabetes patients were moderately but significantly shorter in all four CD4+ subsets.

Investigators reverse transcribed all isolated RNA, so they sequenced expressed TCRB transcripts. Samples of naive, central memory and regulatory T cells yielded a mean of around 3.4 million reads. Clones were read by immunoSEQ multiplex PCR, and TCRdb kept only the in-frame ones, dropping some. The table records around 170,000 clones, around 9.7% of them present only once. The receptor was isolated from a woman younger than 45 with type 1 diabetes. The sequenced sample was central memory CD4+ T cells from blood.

The CDR3 region has the DNA TGTGCCAGCAGCTTAGGACAGGACACCGGGGAGCTGTTTTTT. This sequence encodes CASSLGQDTGELFF. The rearrangement joins TRBV7-8 to TRBJ2-2; weak D call: TRBD1 (6 bases). V was cut by 1 base and J by 3 bases, with 6 bases left in between. This CDR3 comprises 14 residues. Looked up from germline, CDR1 is SGHVS and CDR2 is FQNEAQ.